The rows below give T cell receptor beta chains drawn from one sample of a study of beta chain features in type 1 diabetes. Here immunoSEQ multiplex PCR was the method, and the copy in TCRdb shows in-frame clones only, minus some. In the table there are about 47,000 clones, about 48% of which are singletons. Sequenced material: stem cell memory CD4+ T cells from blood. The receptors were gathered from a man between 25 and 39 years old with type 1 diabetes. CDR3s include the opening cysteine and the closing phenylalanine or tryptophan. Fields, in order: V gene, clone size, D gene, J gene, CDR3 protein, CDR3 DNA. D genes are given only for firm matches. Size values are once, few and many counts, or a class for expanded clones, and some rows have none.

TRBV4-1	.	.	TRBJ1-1	CASSSEGWDTEAFF	TGCGCCAGCAGCTCCGAGGGCTGGGACACTGAAGCTTTCTTT
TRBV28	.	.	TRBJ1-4	CASSSGGGNEKLFF	TGTGCCAGCAGCTCGGGGGGGGGTAATGAAAAACTGTTTTTT
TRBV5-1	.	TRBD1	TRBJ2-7	CASRTGVRGYEQYF	TGCGCCAGCAGGACAGGGGTAAGAGGCTACGAGCAGTACTTC
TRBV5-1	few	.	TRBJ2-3	CASITRPSGTDTQYF	TGCGCCAGCATAACCAGGCCATCGGGCACAGATACGCAGTATTTT
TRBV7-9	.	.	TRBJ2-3	CASLGSNTDTQYF	TGTGCCAGTCTAGGCTCTAACACAGATACGCAGTATTTT
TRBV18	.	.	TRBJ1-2	CASSQRQFHYGYTF	TGTGCCAGCTCACAGAGACAGTTTCACTATGGCTACACCTTC
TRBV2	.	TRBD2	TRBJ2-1	CASSEFLAEANYNEQFF	TGTGCCAGCAGTGAGTTTCTAGCGGAGGCAAACTACAATGAGCAGTTCTTC
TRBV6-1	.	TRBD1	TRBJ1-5	CASSNRGQGQPQHF	TGTGCCAGCAGTAACAGGGGGCAAGGTCAGCCCCAGCATTTT
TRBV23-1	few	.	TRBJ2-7	CASSDSNFSYEQYF	TGCGCCAGCAGTGACAGTAATTTCTCCTACGAGCAGTACTTC
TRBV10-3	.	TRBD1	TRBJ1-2	CAISEKDRAYGYTF	TGTGCCATCAGTGAGAAGGACAGGGCCTATGGCTACACCTTC
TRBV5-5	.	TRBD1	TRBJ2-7	CASSLINRGREQYF	TGTGCCAGCAGCTTAATTAACAGGGGGCGCGAGCAGTACTTC
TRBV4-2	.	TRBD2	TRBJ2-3	CASSRVAGEEDTQYF	TGTGCCAGCAGCCGGGTAGCGGGAGAGGAAGATACGCAGTATTTT
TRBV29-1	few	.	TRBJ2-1	CSVERGHEQFF	TGCAGCGTTGAACGTGGGCATGAGCAGTTCTTC
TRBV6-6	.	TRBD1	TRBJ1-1	CASSTYGTGNTEAFF	TGTGCCAGCAGTACATACGGGACAGGGAACACTGAAGCTTTCTTT
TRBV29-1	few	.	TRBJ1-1	CSVEATYSQTEAFF	TGCAGCGTTGAAGCGACCTATAGTCAGACAGAAGCTTTCTTT
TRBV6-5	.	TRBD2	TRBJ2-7	CASRSLGGEQYF	TGTGCCAGCAGATCCCTCGGGGGGGAGCAGTACTTC
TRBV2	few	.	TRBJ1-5	CASSGRGAGQPQHF	TGTGCCAGCAGTGGGCGGGGGGCAGGTCAGCCCCAGCATTTT
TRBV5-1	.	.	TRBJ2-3	CASSFQGSTDTQYF	TGCGCCAGCAGCTTCCAGGGCAGCACAGATACGCAGTATTTT
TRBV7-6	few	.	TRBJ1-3	CASSLQNSGNTIYF	TGTGCCAGCAGCTTACAGAACTCTGGAAACACCATATATTTT
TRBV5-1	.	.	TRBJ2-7	CASSSSSYEQYF	TGCGCCAGCAGCTCCAGCTCCTACGAGCAGTACTTC
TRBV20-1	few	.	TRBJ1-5	CSAPLSLAQHF	TGCAGTGCTCCCCTTAGTCTGGCCCAGCATTTT
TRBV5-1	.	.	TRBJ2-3	CASSLAGDTQYF	TGCGCCAGCAGCTTGGCGGGAGATACGCAGTATTTT
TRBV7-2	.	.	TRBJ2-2	CASRGQNTGELFF	TGTGCCAGCAGGGGGCAGAACACCGGGGAGCTGTTTTTT
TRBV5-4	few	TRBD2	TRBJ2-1	CASSFGTSGSRAQFF	TGTGCCAGCAGCTTTGGGACTAGCGGGAGTCGGGCGCAGTTCTTC
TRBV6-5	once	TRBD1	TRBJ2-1	CASTRGDREQNEQFF	TGTGCCAGCACCAGGGGGGACAGGGAGCAGAATGAGCAGTTCTTC
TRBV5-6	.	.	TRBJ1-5	CASSLWGRVSHNQPQHF	TGTGCCAGCAGCTTGTGGGGCAGGGTCTCGCATAATCAGCCCCAGCATTTT
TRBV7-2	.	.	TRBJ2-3	CASSRPGHSTDTQYF	TGTGCCAGCAGCCGTCCGGGACATAGCACAGATACGCAGTATTTT
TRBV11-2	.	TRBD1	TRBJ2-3	CASSLPQGATDTQYF	TGTGCCAGCAGCTTGCCGCAGGGGGCCACAGATACGCAGTATTTT
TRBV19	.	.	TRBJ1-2	CASRREESYGYTF	TGTGCCAGTAGGAGGGAAGAGTCCTATGGCTACACCTTC
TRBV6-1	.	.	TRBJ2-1	CAIQTGQYNEQFF	TGTGCCATTCAGACAGGACAGTACAATGAGCAGTTCTTC
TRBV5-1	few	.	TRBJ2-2	CASRRTVNTGELFF	TGCGCCAGCAGGCGGACAGTAAACACCGGGGAGCTGTTTTTT
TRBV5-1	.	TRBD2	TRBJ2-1	CASSGLAGNNEQFF	TGCGCCAGCAGCGGGCTAGCGGGAAACAATGAGCAGTTCTTC
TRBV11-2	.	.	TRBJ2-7	CASSLYPMGQGNSYEQYF	TGTGCCAGCAGCTTATATCCTATGGGGCAGGGGAACTCCTACGAGCAGTACTTC